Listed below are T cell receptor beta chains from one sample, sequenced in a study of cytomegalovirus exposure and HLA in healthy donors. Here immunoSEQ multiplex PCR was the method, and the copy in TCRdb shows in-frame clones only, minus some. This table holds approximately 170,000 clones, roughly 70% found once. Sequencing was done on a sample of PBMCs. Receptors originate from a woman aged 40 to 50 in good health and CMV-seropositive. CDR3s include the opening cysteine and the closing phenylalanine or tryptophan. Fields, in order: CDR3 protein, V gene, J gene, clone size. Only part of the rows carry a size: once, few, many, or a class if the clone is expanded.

CATFTRALSQGNEKLFF	TRBV28	TRBJ1-4	once
CSVEGRLTDGYTF	TRBV29-1	TRBJ1-2	NA
CASSYGGAPNEKLFF	TRBV6-6	TRBJ1-4	NA
CASSPWDRGLIHEQYF	TRBV5-1	TRBJ2-7	NA
CASSAAGVSYNEQFF	TRBV7-2	TRBJ2-1	NA
CASSPDQPQHF	TRBV6-6	TRBJ1-5	once
CASGRMTGSEQFF	TRBV6-6	TRBJ2-1	NA
CASTLLAGSYNEQFF	TRBV5-6	TRBJ2-1	NA
CASSLLTSNSEQYF	TRBV14	TRBJ2-7	NA
CASSQSIARGPGELFF	TRBV4-3	TRBJ2-2	few
CSVELWGLEEQYF	TRBV29-1	TRBJ2-7	few
CASATSGGAHSYNEQFF	TRBV9	TRBJ2-1	NA
CASSPPILGGAFF	TRBV14	TRBJ1-1	NA
CASSQDLTGGGYTF	TRBV14	TRBJ1-2	few
CASSRLRGAGELFF	TRBV4-3	TRBJ2-2	NA
CASSWGPGNTGELFF	TRBV5-1	TRBJ2-2	NA
CASRGAGQDIYGYTF	TRBV5-1	TRBJ1-2	NA
CASSLPGQGATEAFF	TRBV19	TRBJ1-1	NA
CASSLVSRMGELAYEQYF	TRBV7-8	TRBJ2-7	NA
CASIPGQGTHSNQPQHF	TRBV19	TRBJ1-5	NA
CASSGTGGRNGELFF	TRBV23-1	TRBJ2-2	NA
CSATPPYEQYF	TRBV20-1	TRBJ2-7	NA
CASSAAQGYSYGYTF	TRBV9	TRBJ1-2	NA
CASREVGQGAYEQYF	TRBV2	NA	NA
CASSVAAGGLVEKLFF	TRBV9	TRBJ1-4	once
CASSIRSEAYEQYF	TRBV19	NA	NA
CASSPGHYNEQFF	TRBV11-3	TRBJ2-1	NA
CASSPRRTADYGYTF	TRBV28	TRBJ1-2	NA
CASTHGGNSGNTIYF	TRBV5-4	TRBJ1-3	once
CASSLTWPHNEQFF	TRBV28	TRBJ2-1	NA
CASSFQGVDYGYTF	TRBV5-4	TRBJ1-2	NA
CASSQELATSTDTQYF	TRBV4-3	TRBJ2-3	NA
CASSPAPGDTEAFF	TRBV18	TRBJ1-1	once
CASSYAGGAYNEQFF	TRBV6-5	TRBJ2-1	NA
CASSPRTGENEQFF	TRBV7-7	TRBJ2-1	few
CASSPPVARGLGEQFF	TRBV18	TRBJ2-1	NA
CASSEAAPGETQYF	TRBV2	TRBJ2-5	once
CASSLERPYEQYF	TRBV28	TRBJ2-7	NA
CASRDSGEGTDTQYF	TRBV19	TRBJ2-3	NA
CASSSTRLQHF	TRBV19	TRBJ1-5	NA
CASSKGRQGADNEQFF	TRBV21-1	TRBJ2-1	once
CASARVGVSGELFF	TRBV7-2	TRBJ2-2	few
CASSAGTGVSGANVLTF	TRBV7-9	TRBJ2-6	NA
CASSPQTANYGYTF	TRBV19	TRBJ1-2	NA
CASSSSRGSEKLFF	TRBV6-5	TRBJ1-4	NA
CASSQDTRQGETQYF	TRBV4-3	TRBJ2-5	NA
CATSRDVAGLYGYPF	TRBV15	TRBJ1-2	few